The clone carrying this TCR beta chain was counted between two and nine times. Its antigen is not known. Constant-segment primers served in 5'RACE that generated TCR alpha and TCR beta cDNA libraries bearing sample barcodes and UMIs. TCRdb fed the 5' RACE reads into MiXCR, producing one record per CDR3 protein. This table holds hundreds of thousands of distinct CDR3 sequences, more than 15% found once. This entry is derived from a study of T-cell memory formation after mild COVID-19. For the study at large: Clusters were largely donor specific.

Trimming left V 0 bases short and J 0 bases short, with 9 bases between. Germline V gene sequence: CDR1 LGHNA, CDR2 YNFKEQ. The CDR3 sequence is 15 residues long. Study-wide results and caveats: The pre-infection memory compartment contained some responding clones, suggesting cross-reactive memory joined.

The chain is built from TRBV4-2 and TRBJ2-7; D remains ambiguous. This TCR was sampled from a man aged 18 to 29 who had mild COVID-19 (a few samples of this study predate the infection). Cell type and time point are not known. Source material: PBMCs or a T cell subset sorted from them (not recorded which). In DNA, the CDR3 is TGTGCCAGCAGCCAAGAGGGGTTGGGCTCCTACGAGCAGTACTTC. The encoded protein is CASSQEGLGSYEQYF.